The clone carrying this TCR beta chain was found a few times. The sample originates from a study of blood T cell repertoires in COVID-19. Some clones are missing from TCRdb's copy, which holds only in-frame ones; the method was immunoSEQ multiplex PCR. The table includes 300,000 to 400,000 clones, 80% to 90% detected once. Material for sequencing was peripheral blood. The clonotype originates from a woman aged 60-70 years with COVID-19, enrolled during active disease.

The CDR3 nucleotides are TGTGCCAGCAGCCCCCTGGGACTCACAGATACGCAGTATTTT. It specifies CASSPLGLTDTQYF. J is TRBJ2-3 and V is TRBV6-2 or TRBV6-3; weak D call: TRBD2 (6 bases). CDR3 length: 14 amino acids. From germline, CDR1 is MNHEY and CDR2 SVGEGT. V was shortened by 6 bases and J by 2 bases, with 12 bases between the two germline ends.